The source of this T cell receptor beta chain is a study of blood T cell repertoires in COVID-19. Profiling relied on immunoSEQ multiplex PCR, and the TCRdb table lists in-frame clones only, not all of them. The sample holds 200,000 to 250,000 clones, 80% to 90% seen once. The V gene's germline CDR1 is LNHDA and CDR2 SQIVND (reference sequence). Trimming removed 10 bases from V and 5 bases from J, with 11 bases in between. The CDR3 runs 11 residues. The sequenced sample consisted of peripheral blood. This chain links TRBV19 with TRBJ1-2; D remains unclear. This receptor was taken from a woman aged 80 or over with active or convalescent COVID-19. The CDR3 is CATTVGYGYTF. The CDR3 nucleotides are TGTGCCACCACTGTCGGTTATGGCTACACCTTC. Supplemented by reference TRBV19 and TRBJ1-2, the full variable domain reads DGGITQSPKYLFRKEGQNVTLSCEQNLNHDAMYWYRQDPGQGLRLIYYSQIVNDFQKGDIAEGYSVSREKKESFPLTVTSAQKNPTAFYLCATTVGYGYTFGSGTRLTVV.